This T cell receptor (beta chain) originates from a study of T cells in narcolepsy. Sequencing used immunoSEQ multiplex PCR; TCRdb keeps in-frame clones, though not all of them. This table has 34,000 or so clones, roughly three quarters appearing once. From germline, CDR1 is LNHNV and CDR2 YYDKDF (reference sequence). With 2 bases clipped from V and 0 bases from J, the junction kept 10 bases outside the gene matches. The CDR3 sequence is 20 residues long. Of note for this clone: Its target is not known.

Study-level points and caveats: Autoreactive HCRT-specific and TRIB2-specific clonotypes were marked in same-patient CSF-versus-blood CD4+ comparisons.

The source is a human donor in good health. This chain links TRBV15 with TRBJ2-1; 13 bases agree with TRBD2. What was sequenced was memory (CD45RA-) CD4+ T cells from blood. CDR3 in DNA: TGTGCCACCAGCAGACGGACTAGCGGGAGTCTTGGGAGCTCCTACAATGAGCAGTTCTTC. It yields the protein CATSRRTSGSLGSSYNEQFF.